This T cell receptor beta chain was documented in a study of CD8 T cells in Susac syndrome. As regards this clonotype: Its antigen remains unknown.

Study-wide findings and caveats: It was acknowledged by the study that relatively few individuals were included in its TCR sequencing and HLA analysis.

Sequencing of TCR beta drew on CD8+ and CD4+ T cells from blood. TEMRA cells were enriched by FACS, and CD4+ and CD8+ T cells were negatively isolated. With random hexamers, roughly 0.5 to 1 ug RNA was reverse transcribed. TCR beta CDR3 was amplified by immunoSEQ multiplex PCR. This amplification extended across 54 Vbeta and 13 Jbeta segments. TCRdb reprocessed the immunoSEQ multiplex PCR reads via MiXCR and lists one record per CDR3 protein. The table lists more than 110,000 distinct CDR3 sequences, 94% of them singletons. Germline-derived CDR1 and CDR2 are SQVTM and ANQGSEA. This CDR3 has 14 residues. V was pared by 0 bases and J by 5 bases, with 10 bases between.

Sequencing was carried out using CD8+ T cells from PBMCs. The chain has TRBV29-1 and TRBJ2-2, with D tentatively TRBD1 or TRBD2 (5 bases each). This clonotype was obtained from a human donor in good health. This CDR3 is CSVEDEGPTGELFF. The CDR3 DNA sequence: TGCAGCGTTGAAGATGAGGGGCCAACCGGGGAGCTGTTTTTT.